The TCR beta chain described here comes from a study of a mutant IDH1 vaccine in newly diagnosed glioma. About the study: Previous treatment comprised radiotherapy, temozolomide, or both, mostly both. General observations from the study: Vaccination elicited immune responses in roughly 93% of patients.

Time point defined: baseline, week 1 (first vaccination visit). The sample's treatment: pre-vaccination baseline after standard-of-care therapy. New astrocytomas of WHO grade 3 or 4 that were IDH1-mutant and ATRX-lost were found in the donors. The method was immunoSEQ multiplex PCR; TCRdb's version includes in-frame clones alone and lacks a portion of them. The sample holds 15,000 or so clones, about 80% seen once. Trimming removed 2 bases at V and 5 bases at J, with 15 bases between. The CDR3 totals 15 residues. Looked up from germline, CDR1 is MNHNY and CDR2 is SVGAGI (reference sequence). Points on this clone: Its antigen is not known.

The sequence derives from a man aged 35 to 55 with glioma. The chain joins TRBV6-6 to TRBJ1-2; D remains ambiguous. Sequencing was performed on PBMCs, taken from a glioma patient treated with radiotherapy, temozolomide or both. CDR3: CASSYGLTERYGYTF. The CDR3 nucleotides read TGTGCCAGCAGTTACGGGCTAACAGAGAGGTATGGCTACACCTTC.